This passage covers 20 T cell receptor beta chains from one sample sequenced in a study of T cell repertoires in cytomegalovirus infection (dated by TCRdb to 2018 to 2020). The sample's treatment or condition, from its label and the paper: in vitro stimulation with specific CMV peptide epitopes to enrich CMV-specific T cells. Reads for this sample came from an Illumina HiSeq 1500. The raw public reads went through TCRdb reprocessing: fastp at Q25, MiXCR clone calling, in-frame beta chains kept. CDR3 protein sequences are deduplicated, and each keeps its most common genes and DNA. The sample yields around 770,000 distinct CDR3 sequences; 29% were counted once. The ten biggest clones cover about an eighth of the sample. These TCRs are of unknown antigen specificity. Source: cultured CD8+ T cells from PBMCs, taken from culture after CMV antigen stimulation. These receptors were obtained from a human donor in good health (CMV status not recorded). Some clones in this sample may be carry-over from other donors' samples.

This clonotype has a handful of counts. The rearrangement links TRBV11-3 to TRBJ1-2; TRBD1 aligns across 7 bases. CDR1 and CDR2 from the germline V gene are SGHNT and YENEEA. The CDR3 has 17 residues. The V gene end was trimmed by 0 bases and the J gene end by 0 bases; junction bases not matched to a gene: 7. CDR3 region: CASSLEGTAPANYGYTF. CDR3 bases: TGTGCCAGCAGCTTAGAAGGGACAGCCCCCGCTAACTATGGCTACACCTTC.

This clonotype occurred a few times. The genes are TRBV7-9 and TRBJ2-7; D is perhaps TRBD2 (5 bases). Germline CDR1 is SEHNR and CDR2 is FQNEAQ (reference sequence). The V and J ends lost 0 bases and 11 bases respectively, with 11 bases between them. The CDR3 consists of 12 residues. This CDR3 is CASSLAEEREYV. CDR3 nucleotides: TGTGCCAGCAGCTTAGCGGAGGAACGGGAGTACGTC.

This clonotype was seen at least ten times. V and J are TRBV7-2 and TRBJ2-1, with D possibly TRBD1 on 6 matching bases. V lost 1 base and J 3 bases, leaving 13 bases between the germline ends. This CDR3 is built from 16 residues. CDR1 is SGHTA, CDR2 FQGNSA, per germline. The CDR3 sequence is CASSLGPQGLYNEQFF. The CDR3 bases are TGTGCCAGCAGCTTAGGGCCACAGGGCCTCTACAATGAGCAGTTCTTC.

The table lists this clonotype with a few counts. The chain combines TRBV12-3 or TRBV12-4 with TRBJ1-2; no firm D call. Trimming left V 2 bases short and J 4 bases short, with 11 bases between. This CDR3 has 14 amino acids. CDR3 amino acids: CASSLPIAGYGYTF. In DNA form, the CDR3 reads TGTGCCAGCAGTTTACCCATCGCGGGCTATGGCTACACCTTC.

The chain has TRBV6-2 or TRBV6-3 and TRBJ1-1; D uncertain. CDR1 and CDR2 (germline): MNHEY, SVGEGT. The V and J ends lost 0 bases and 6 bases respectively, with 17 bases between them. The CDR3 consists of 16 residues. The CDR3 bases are TGTGCCAGCAGTTACTCGAAGACGGACGTTACCGCTGAAGCTTTCTTT. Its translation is CASSYSKTDVTAEAFF.

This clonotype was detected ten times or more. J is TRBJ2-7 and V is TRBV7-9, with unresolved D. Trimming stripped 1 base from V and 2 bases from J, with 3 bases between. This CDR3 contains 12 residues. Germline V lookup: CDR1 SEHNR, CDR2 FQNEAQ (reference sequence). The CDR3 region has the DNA TGTGCCAGCAGCTTAGTGGCCTACGAGCAGTACGTC. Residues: CASSLVAYEQYV.

CDR3 nucleotides: TGTGCCAGTAGTATAACAGGGGGCCGGAACACTGAAGCTTTCTTT. As protein: CASSITGGRNTEAFF. The J gene is TRBJ1-1, the V gene TRBV19, with 9 bases that match TRBD1. J lost 1 base, V lost 2 bases, and 2 bases had no gene match. The CDR3 has 15 residues. Germline CDR1 LNHDA, CDR2 SQIVND (reference sequence). Based on the CDR3 plus reference TRBV19 and TRBJ1-1, the full variable domain is DGGITQSPKYLFRKEGQNVTLSCEQNLNHDAMYWYRQDPGQGLRLIYYSQIVNDFQKGDIAEGYSVSREKKESFPLTVTSAQKNPTAFYLCASSITGGRNTEAFFGQGTRLTVV.

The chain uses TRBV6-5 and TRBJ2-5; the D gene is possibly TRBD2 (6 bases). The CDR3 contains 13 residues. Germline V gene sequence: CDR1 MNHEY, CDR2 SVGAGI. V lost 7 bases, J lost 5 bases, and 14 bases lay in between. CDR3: CASNDLEGETQYF. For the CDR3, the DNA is TGTGCCAGCAACGACCTGGAGGGCGAGACCCAGTACTTC.

CDR3 region: CASSYPDRADGYTF. The CDR3 bases are TGTGCCAGCAGCTACCCGGACAGGGCGGATGGCTACACCTTC. V and J are TRBV7-9 and TRBJ1-2, with 8 nucleotides matching TRBD1. Germline assignment: CDR1 SEHNR and CDR2 FQNEAQ (reference sequence). V gave up 4 bases and J gave up 6 bases; unmatched junction bases: 7. The CDR3 sequence is 14 residues long.

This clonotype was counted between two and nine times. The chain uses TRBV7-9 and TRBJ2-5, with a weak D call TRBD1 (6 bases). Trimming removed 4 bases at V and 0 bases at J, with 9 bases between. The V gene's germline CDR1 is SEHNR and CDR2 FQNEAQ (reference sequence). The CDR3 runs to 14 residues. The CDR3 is CASSSRTDQETQYF. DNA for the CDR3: TGTGCCAGCAGCTCTCGGACAGACCAAGAGACCCAGTACTTC.

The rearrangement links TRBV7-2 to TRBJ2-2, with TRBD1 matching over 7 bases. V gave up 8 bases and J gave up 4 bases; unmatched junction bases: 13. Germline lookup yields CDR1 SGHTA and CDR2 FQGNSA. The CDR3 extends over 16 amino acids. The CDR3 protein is CASPPVTGALTGELFF. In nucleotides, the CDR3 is TGTGCCAGCCCCCCGGTAACAGGGGCCCTCACCGGGGAGCTGTTTTTT.

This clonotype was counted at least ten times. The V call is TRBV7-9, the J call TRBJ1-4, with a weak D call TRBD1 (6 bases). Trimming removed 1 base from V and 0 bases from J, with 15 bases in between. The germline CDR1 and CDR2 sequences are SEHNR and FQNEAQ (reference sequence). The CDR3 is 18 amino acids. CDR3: CASSLGLQGRATNEKLFF. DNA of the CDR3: TGTGCCAGCAGCTTAGGGCTACAGGGCCGAGCAACTAATGAAAAACTGTTTTTT.

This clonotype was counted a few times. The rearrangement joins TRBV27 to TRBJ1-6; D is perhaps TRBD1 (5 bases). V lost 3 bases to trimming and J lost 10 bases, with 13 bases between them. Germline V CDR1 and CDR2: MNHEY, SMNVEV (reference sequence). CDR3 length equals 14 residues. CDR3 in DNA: TGTGCCAGCAGTTTGGGGGGGGTTTACTCACCCCTCCACTTT. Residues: CASSLGGVYSPLHF.

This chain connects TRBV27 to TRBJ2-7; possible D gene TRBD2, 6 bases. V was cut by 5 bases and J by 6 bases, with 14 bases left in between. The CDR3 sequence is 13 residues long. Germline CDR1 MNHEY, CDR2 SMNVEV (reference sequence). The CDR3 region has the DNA TGTGCCAGCAGTAACCCACGGGGGACCGAGCAGTACGTC. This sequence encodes CASSNPRGTEQYV.

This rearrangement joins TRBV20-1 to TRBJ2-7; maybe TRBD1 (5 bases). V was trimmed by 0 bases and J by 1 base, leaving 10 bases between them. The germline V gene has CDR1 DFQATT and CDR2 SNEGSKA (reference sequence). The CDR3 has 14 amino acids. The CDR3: CSARDRAGSYEQYV. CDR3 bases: TGCAGTGCTAGAGATCGGGCAGGGTCCTACGAGCAGTACGTC.

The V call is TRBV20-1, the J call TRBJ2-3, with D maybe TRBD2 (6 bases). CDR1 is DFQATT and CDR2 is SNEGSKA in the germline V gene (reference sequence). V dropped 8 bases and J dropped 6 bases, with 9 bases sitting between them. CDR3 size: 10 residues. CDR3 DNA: TGCAGTCCGGAGGGGGATACGCAGTATTTT. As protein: CSPEGDTQYF.

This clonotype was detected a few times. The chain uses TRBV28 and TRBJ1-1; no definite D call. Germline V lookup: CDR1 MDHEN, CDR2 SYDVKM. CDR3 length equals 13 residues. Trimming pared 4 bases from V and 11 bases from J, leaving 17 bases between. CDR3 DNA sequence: TGTGCCAGCAGTTCGACGATCGGGTCGGAGGCTTTCTTT. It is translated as CASSSTIGSEAFF.

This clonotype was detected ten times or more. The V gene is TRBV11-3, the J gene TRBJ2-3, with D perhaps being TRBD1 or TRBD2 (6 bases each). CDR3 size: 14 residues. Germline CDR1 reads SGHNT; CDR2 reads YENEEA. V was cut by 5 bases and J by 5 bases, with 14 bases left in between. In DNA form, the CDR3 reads TGTGCCAGCAGCCCCCGGGGGCTAGAAGATACGCAGTATTTT. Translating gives CASSPRGLEDTQYF.

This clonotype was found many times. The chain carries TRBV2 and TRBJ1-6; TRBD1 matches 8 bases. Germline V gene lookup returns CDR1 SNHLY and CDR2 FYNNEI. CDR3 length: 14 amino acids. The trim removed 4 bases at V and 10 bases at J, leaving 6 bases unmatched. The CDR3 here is CASSGDRWDSPLHF. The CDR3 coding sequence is TGTGCCAGCAGTGGGGACAGGTGGGACTCACCCCTCCACTTT. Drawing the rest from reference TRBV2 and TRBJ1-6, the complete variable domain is EPEVTQTPSHQVTQMGQEVILRCVPISNHLYFYWYRQILGQKVEFLVSFYNNEISEKSEIFDDQFSVERPDGSNFTLKIRSTKLEDSAMYFCASSGDRWDSPLHFGNGTRLTVT.

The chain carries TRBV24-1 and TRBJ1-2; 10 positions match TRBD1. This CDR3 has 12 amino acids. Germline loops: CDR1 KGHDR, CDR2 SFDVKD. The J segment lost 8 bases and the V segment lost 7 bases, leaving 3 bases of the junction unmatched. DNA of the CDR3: TGTGCCACCAGCGACAGGGGGCTGGGCTACACCTTC. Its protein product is CATSDRGLGYTF.